This T cell receptor (beta chain) emerged from a study of blood T cell repertoires in COVID-19. Study-wide context: Donors in the United States, Italy and Spain gave samples during acute or convalescent COVID-19. T cells, B-cell-depleted T cells, or PBMCs provided the cDNA or gDNA that served as material.

The CDR3 covers 18 residues. Germline V gene sequence: CDR1 MGHRA, CDR2 YSYEKL. V was pared by 1 base and J by 7 bases, with 25 bases between. Per the authors' pipeline: Nucleated cell number was recorded as an estimate derived from reference gene primer amplification. TCRdb's copy holds only in-frame clones and misses some; the assay was immunoSEQ multiplex PCR. That table is the source of V, J and clone size, and D and trimming were worked out from the DNA. The table shows a few hundred thousand clones, with around four fifths occurring only once. Sequences were obtained from peripheral blood. V usage is TRBV4-1 and J usage is TRBJ1-2; D may be TRBD1 (5 bases). The clonotype comes from a man in his thirties or forties who had recovered from COVID-19. In nucleotides, the CDR3 is TGCGCCAGCAGCCAAGTCGGGGGGATACTTGGGCAGGGAGGTGGCTACACCTTC. Translated, it gives CASSQVGGILGQGGGYTF.